One sample yielded the 9 T cell receptor beta chains listed below, sequenced in a study of tumor-infiltrating lymphocytes in primary liver carcinoma. Joint extraction of RNA and DNA used roughly 18-34 mg of bulk tissue that was unsorted. Total RNA amounting to roughly 450 ng was the source from which TCR beta cDNA was made with a constant-region primer. Each TCR beta library was derived from three nested multiplex PCR rounds that employed slightly modified ARM-PCR. Researchers ran the first two PCR rounds for roughly 10 cycles each with TRBV1-TRBV30 forward primers and a C-beta reverse primer. From the multiplex PCR reads, TCRdb called clonotypes with MiXCR, one entry per CDR3 protein. The table lists about 37,000 distinct CDR3 sequences, 75% of them singletons. Sequences were obtained from tumor-adjacent normal liver tissue. Source of these receptors: a man aged 40-49 years with primary liver carcinoma and hepatitis B virus infection.

In the case of this clonotype: At one boundary the junction diverges from the germline segment, which might be a read error. The chain recombines TRBV6-2 or TRBV6-3 with TRBJ2-7, with D possibly TRBD2 on 5 matching bases. Looked up from germline, CDR1 is MNHEY and CDR2 is SVGEGT. The CDR3 is made up of 16 amino acids. For the CDR3, the DNA is TGTGCCAGCAGTTACGGAGTAACGGGGAGTGTATACGAGGAGTACTTC. It specifies CASSYGVTGSVYEEYF.

In its sample, this clonotype was seen a few times. J is TRBJ2-5 and V is TRBV28; a possible D gene is TRBD1 (6 bases). V was cut by 6 bases and J by 4 bases, with 15 bases left in between. The CDR3 runs to 14 residues. Germline CDR1 and CDR2: MDHEN and SYDVKM. This CDR3 is CASSPTGQGETQYF. The CDR3 nucleotides read TGTGCCAGCAGCCCTACAGGGCAGGGAGAGACCCAGTACTTC.

For this clonotype: A junction boundary mismatches the germline segment, possibly from a read error. CDR3 nucleotides: TGCGCCGGCAGTGAGTCGAGACTAGTCGGCAATGAGCAGTTCTTC. Translation gives CAGSESRLVGNEQFF. The chain recombines TRBV10-2 with TRBJ2-1; tentative D call: TRBD2 (6 bases). CDR1 is WSHSY and CDR2 is SAAADI in the germline V gene. This CDR3 spans 15 amino acids.

This rearrangement joins TRBV5-1 to TRBJ1-3, with D unclear. CDR1 and CDR2 (germline): SGHRS, YFSETQ. Trimming removed 0 bases at V and 5 bases at J, with 15 bases between. The CDR3 totals 16 residues. The CDR3 loop is CASSLDGQNPRNTIYF. The CDR3 bases are TGCGCCAGCAGCTTGGATGGGCAGAACCCTAGAAACACCATATATTTT.

This clonotype appeared many times. The V call is TRBV30, the J call TRBJ1-1; no reliable D call. With 0 bases removed from V and 1 base from J, the gap between germline ends came to 9 bases. The length of the CDR3 is 14 residues. Looked up from germline, CDR1 is GTSNPN and CDR2 is SVGIG (reference sequence). The CDR3 DNA is TGTGCCTGGAGTGTAGGCATCTCGAACACTGAAGCTTTCTTT. This codes for CAWSVGISNTEAFF.

On this clonotype itself: The CDR3 end shows no conserved phenylalanine or tryptophan, and so a read error is likely. V is TRBV9 and J is TRBJ1-4; tentative D call: TRBD1 (5 bases). Trimming removed 3 bases from V and 6 bases from J, with 12 bases in between. Per germline, CDR1 SGDLS and CDR2 YYNGEE. The CDR3 is 14 residues long. The CDR3 is CASSAGTVDEKLFY. Here the CDR3 DNA reads TGTGCCAGCAGCGCCGGGACCGTTGATGAAAAACTGTTTTAT.

For this clonotype: The CDR3 ends on some other residue instead of the conserved phenylalanine or tryptophan, so this is likely a read error. This chain connects TRBV14 to TRBJ2-3; D is uncertain. Per germline, CDR1 SGHDN and CDR2 FVKESK. The CDR3 sequence is 13 residues long. The CDR3 DNA reads TGTGCCAGCAGCCAAGGATACACAGAAACGCAGTATTCT. Translated, it gives CASSQGYTETQYS.

A word on this clonotype: An end of the junction differs from the germline gene, which may be a read error. The genes are TRBV19 and TRBJ2-7, with D possibly matching TRBD1 (5 bases). Looked up from germline, CDR1 is LNHDA and CDR2 is SQIVND (reference sequence). The CDR3 covers 13 residues. In nucleotides, the CDR3 is TGTGGCAGTAGTATGACAGTCTCCTACGAGCAGTACTTC. Protein: CGSSMTVSYEQYF.

With regard to this clonotype: Given the absence of the conserved phenylalanine or tryptophan at the CDR3 end, a read error is likely. The DNA is omitted, as the CDR3 cannot be located on it reliably, and the CDR3 follows TCRdb's listing. The V and J genes are TRBV4-1 and TRBJ2-7; TRBD2, the D gene given by the table, was not confirmed from the DNA. Germline CDR1 and CDR2: MGHRA and YSYEKL. Including both end residues, the CDR3 is 15 amino acids long. CDR3 region: CASSQDKALATAQYS.